These 21 T cell receptor beta chains were all obtained from the same sample, sequenced in a study of response to subunit inactivated influenza vaccine. MiXCR, run by TCRdb on the RT-PCR reads, gives a single entry per CDR3 protein. Of more than 200,000 distinct CDR3 sequences in the sample, over 9% were seen once. The sequences come from non-naive T cells sorted from PBMCs, collected 14 days before vaccination. All receptors come from a man between 50 and 59 years old who received an inactivated influenza vaccine.

This clonotype was observed a handful of times. The chain joins TRBV12-3 or TRBV12-4 to TRBJ1-3; no reliable D call. Deletions cut 6 bases from V and 0 bases from J, with 9 bases between. The CDR3 is 14 residues long. The DNA for the CDR3 is TGTGCCAGCAGAGACACGAGCTCTGGAAACACCATATATTTT. Translated, it gives CASRDTSSGNTIYF.

This sequence joins TRBV2 and TRBJ1-2, with D maybe TRBD1 (5 bases). Germline-derived CDR1 and CDR2 are SNHLY and FYNNEI. The CDR3 is 16 amino acids. Trimming shortened V by 6 bases and J by 4 bases, and 21 bases separated the two germline ends. The CDR3 DNA sequence: TGTGCCAGCAGAATTCCCGGGACTCGGGGGGGCTATGGCTACACCTTC. It encodes CASRIPGTRGGYGYTF.

The chain uses TRBV20-1 and TRBJ2-7, with TRBD2 matching 7 bases. The CDR3 consists of 17 residues. V lost 0 bases and J lost 1; bases outside the gene matches: 12. Germline values: CDR1 DFQATT, CDR2 SNEGSKA (reference sequence). CDR3 DNA: TGCAGTGCTAGAGATCAGAAACCGGGACTACCTTCCTACGAGCAGTACTTC. Its protein is CSARDQKPGLPSYEQYF.

This clonotype was seen only a few times. The rearrangement uses TRBV5-1 and TRBJ2-2; D is undetermined. V shed 1 base and J shed 1 base, with 11 bases lying between them. Germline-derived CDR1 and CDR2 are SGHRS and YFSETQ. The CDR3 consists of 16 residues. Here the CDR3 reads CASSLSPQRNTGELFF. The CDR3 region has the DNA TGCGCCAGCAGCTTGTCCCCCCAGAGGAACACCGGGGAGCTGTTTTTT.

This clonotype has a handful of counts. The rearrangement joins TRBV29-1 to TRBJ2-7; D remains ambiguous. V lost 5 bases and J lost 6, with 17 bases in between. The CDR3 spans 13 residues. Germline V gives CDR1 SQVTM, CDR2 ANQGSEA. The CDR3 DNA is TGCAGCGTTTCCCAACTCCTCGAGAGCGAGCAGTACTTC. It is translated as CSVSQLLESEQYF.

In its sample, this clonotype was seen a few times. V is TRBV2 and J is TRBJ2-5, with D possibly being TRBD2 (6 bases). Germline lookup yields CDR1 SNHLY and CDR2 FYNNEI. Between the trimmed V and J ends, which lost 0 bases and 2 bases, there was a span of 19 bases. CDR3 length: 18 amino acids. In DNA form, the CDR3 reads TGTGCCAGCAGTGAAGCGCTTCCAGTTCTTGGAGGGCAAGAGACCCAGTACTTC. Translating gives CASSEALPVLGGQETQYF.

In its sample, this clonotype was seen a few times. The rearrangement links TRBV4-1 to TRBJ2-5; TRBD2 might be the D (5 bases). Trimming pared 1 base from V and 5 bases from J, leaving 32 bases between. Germline CDR1 is MGHRA and CDR2 is YSYEKL. The CDR3 spans 21 residues. The CDR3 loop is CASSQVITDGLPLNREETQYF. CDR3 nucleotides: TGCGCCAGCAGCCAAGTCATAACAGATGGACTCCCTTTGAATCGTGAGGAGACCCAGTACTTC.

This clonotype was counted only a few times. The genes are TRBV7-3 and TRBJ2-2, with D tentatively TRBD2 (7 bases). Germline V lookup: CDR1 SGHTA, CDR2 FQGTGA. CDR3 length: 15 residues. Trimming pared 4 bases from V and 4 bases from J, leaving 13 bases between. The CDR3 reads CASSSWGGGTGELFF. The CDR3 DNA is TGTGCCAGCAGCTCTTGGGGGGGCGGCACCGGGGAGCTGTTTTTT.

The gene calls are TRBV18 and TRBJ2-1, with D possibly matching TRBD2 (5 bases). Trimming left V 1 base short and J 9 bases short, with 22 bases between. The CDR3 has 17 amino acids. Germline-derived CDR1 and CDR2 are KGHSH and LQKENI. CDR3 in DNA: TGTGCCAGCTCACCACGAGGGATTAGTTCGACCCACGGTGAGCAGTTCTTC. It yields the protein CASSPRGISSTHGEQFF.

This clonotype was detected only a few times. The rearrangement joins TRBV7-9 to TRBJ1-2; possible D gene TRBD1, 5 bases. CDR3 length: 13 amino acids. Trimming stripped 3 bases from V and 4 bases from J, with 9 bases between. CDR1 is SEHNR and CDR2 is FQNEAQ in the germline V gene (reference sequence). This CDR3 reads CASSFWGSYGYTF. The CDR3 DNA follows: TGTGCCAGCAGCTTTTGGGGGTCCTATGGCTACACCTTC.

This clonotype appeared a few times. This chain joins TRBV19 and TRBJ2-7, with D tentatively TRBD1 (6 bases). Germline values: CDR1 LNHDA, CDR2 SQIVND (reference sequence). The ends were cut back, 3 bases at V and 2 bases at J, with 14 bases in the middle. This CDR3 comprises 15 residues. In nucleotides, the CDR3 is TGTGCCAGTAGTATTCAGATTGGACAGCCCTACGAGCAGTACTTC. Its translation is CASSIQIGQPYEQYF.

V and J are TRBV28 and TRBJ2-2; D ambiguous. Trimming removed 5 bases at V and 0 bases at J, with 4 bases between. Germline CDR1 and CDR2: MDHEN and SYDVKM. The CDR3 consists of 13 residues. CDR3 DNA: TGTGCCAGCAGTGGGGCGAACACCGGGGAGCTGTTTTTT. Translation gives CASSGANTGELFF.

This clonotype has just a few counts. The rearrangement uses TRBV7-8 and TRBJ1-2; no definite D call. CDR3 length: 15 residues. Trimming pared 5 bases from V and 4 bases from J, leaving 17 bases between. The germline gives CDR1 SGHVS, CDR2 FQNEAQ. The CDR3 bases are TGTGCCAGCAGCCAAGCTGGGGTCTCGCTCTATGGCTACACCTTC. This gives the protein CASSQAGVSLYGYTF.

This clonotype showed up just a few times. V usage is TRBV7-2 and J usage is TRBJ2-2, with TRBD1 identical over 9 bases. CDR3 size: 17 residues. The V segment lost 5 bases and the J segment 5 bases; nucleotides outside the gene matches: 12. Germline V gene sequence: CDR1 SGHTA, CDR2 FQGNSA. For the CDR3, the DNA is TGTGCCAGCAGCCGTACAGGGGGCGCCCTGGGAACCGGGGAGCTGTTTTTT. It specifies CASSRTGGALGTGELFF.

This clonotype has just a few counts. The V and J genes are TRBV5-1 and TRBJ1-3; D call uncertain. The CDR3 has 12 residues. V lost 7 bases and J 0 bases, leaving 5 bases between the germline ends. Germline CDR1 SGHRS, CDR2 YFSETQ. The CDR3 coding sequence is TGCGCCAGCCGCAACTCTGGAAACACCATATATTTT. Translation gives CASRNSGNTIYF.

This clonotype was picked up a small number of times. This sequence joins TRBV7-9 and TRBJ2-7; 13 positions agree with TRBD2. The CDR3 spans 16 residues. Trimming at V came to 3 bases and at J to 6 bases, leaving 8 bases not matched to a gene. CDR1 is SEHNR and CDR2 is FQNEAQ in the germline V gene (reference sequence). This CDR3 reads CASSFGLAGVGSEQYF. The CDR3 DNA follows: TGTGCCAGCAGCTTCGGACTAGCGGGAGTAGGTTCCGAGCAGTACTTC. Full variable domain (remainder filled in from reference TRBV7-9 and TRBJ2-7): DTGVSQNPRHKITKRGQNVTFRCDPISEHNRLYWYRQTLGQGPEFLTYFQNEAQLEKSRLLSDRFSAERPKGSFSTLEIQRTEQGDSAMYLCASSFGLAGVGSEQYFGPGTRLTVT.

This clonotype was observed a few times. V gene TRBV5-1 combines with J gene TRBJ2-7, with D perhaps assigned TRBD1 or TRBD2 (5 bases each). The V end lost 0 bases, the J end lost 6 bases, and 13 bases lay between the germline ends. Germline assignment: CDR1 SGHRS and CDR2 YFSETQ. The CDR3 runs 14 residues. The CDR3 DNA follows: TGCGCCAGCAGCTTGGCAACTGGGGCGGGCGAGCAGTACTTC. Translating it yields CASSLATGAGEQYF.

The chain is built from TRBV7-6 and TRBJ2-5; D is perhaps TRBD2 (6 bases). The V and J ends lost 0 bases and 6 bases respectively, with 17 bases between them. CDR3 length: 16 residues. Per germline, CDR1 SGHVS and CDR2 FNYEAQ. The CDR3 spells CASSLAPGLLGQTQYF. The CDR3 DNA sequence: TGTGCCAGCAGCTTAGCGCCGGGACTTCTCGGCCAGACCCAGTACTTC. The variable domain in full, completed from reference TRBV7-6 and TRBJ2-5, reads GAGVSQSPRYKVTKRGQDVALRCDPISGHVSLYWYRQALGQGPEFLTYFNYEAQQDKSGLPNDRFSAERPEGSISTLTIQRTEQRDSAMYRCASSLAPGLLGQTQYFGPGTRLLVL.

The chain recombines TRBV7-2 with TRBJ1-3, with D unresolved. Germline CDR1 is SGHTA and CDR2 is FQGNSA. V was shortened by 1 base and J by 7 bases, with 11 bases between the two germline ends. The CDR3 contains 14 residues. The CDR3 bases are TGTGCCAGCAGCTTAGACGGGTTAGGGAACACCATATATTTT. As protein: CASSLDGLGNTIYF.

The sample holds a few counts of this clonotype. V gene TRBV5-1 combines with J gene TRBJ1-5; D unresolved. The CDR3 runs to 14 residues. V was clipped by 4 bases and J by 3 bases, with 11 bases between them. Germline lookup yields CDR1 SGHRS and CDR2 YFSETQ. In DNA, the CDR3 is TGCGCCAGCAGCACCTCTGGGAACAATCAGCCCCAGCATTTT. The encoded protein is CASSTSGNNQPQHF.

The rearrangement links TRBV5-1 to TRBJ2-5; 7 nucleotides line up with TRBD2. Germline-derived CDR1 and CDR2 are SGHRS and YFSETQ. The CDR3 runs 14 residues. The V segment lost 3 bases and the J segment 1 base; nucleotides outside the gene matches: 3. The CDR3 here is CASSWIAGQETQYF. The CDR3 DNA is TGCGCCAGCAGCTGGATAGCGGGCCAAGAGACCCAGTACTTC.